A selection of T cell receptor beta chains follows, all from one sample in a study of glioma-infiltrating T cells after dendritic cell vaccination. Assay: immunoSEQ multiplex PCR; the TCRdb copy retains only in-frame clones and omits some. Of approximately 64,000 clones listed, 80% to 85% were seen once; the top ten hold under 10%. The sequencing here drew on blood, taken before dendritic cell vaccination. The receptors stem from a human donor with glioblastoma. The CDR3 runs from the conserved cysteine through the conserved F or W. Size values are once, few and many counts, or a class for expanded clones, and some rows have none.

V,length,J,size,CDR3
TRBV6-6,15,TRBJ1-1,few,CASSSRAVRGTEAFF
TRBV25-1,18,TRBJ1-2,once,CASSDYPVGGAPNYGYTF
TRBV7-2,15,TRBJ2-3,NA,CASSPSSVGTDTQYF
TRBV18,12,TRBJ2-2,NA,CASTLLTGELFF
TRBV28,15,TRBJ2-1,few,CASSFGTGYTDEQFF
TRBV6-5,12,TRBJ1-1,many,CAAGQGNTEAFF
TRBV5-4,16,TRBJ2-1,NA,CASSLMSGGFWNEQFF
TRBV19,15,TRBJ1-5,NA,CASSIVVGAHQPQHF
TRBV2,15,TRBJ2-3,NA,CASSGTSGGFGTQYF
TRBV11-2,15,TRBJ2-5,once,CASSLDGQYQETQYF
TRBV4-1,14,TRBJ2-7,NA,CASRPTSGGSEQYF
TRBV6-5,15,TRBJ2-7,NA,CASSPTGVTNYEQYF
TRBV30,15,TRBJ2-2,NA,CALGELGLNTGELFF